This T cell receptor (beta chain) was observed in a study of CD4+ T cells in melanoma. The CDR3 sequence is 13 residues long. V was pared by 1 base and J by 3 bases, with 1 base of the junction left unmatched. Sequencing was performed with immunoSEQ multiplex PCR; in TCRdb, only in-frame clones are kept and a portion is missing. This table has about 6,700 clones, roughly 66% appearing once. The chain joins TRBV5-3 to TRBJ2-7; 7 nucleotides align to TRBD2. TRBV5-3 qualifies as an ORF whose function is uncertain. The receptor's source is a human donor with melanoma. The sample taken for sequencing was cells from a culture (not recorded whether cultured in vitro). DNA of the CDR3: TGTGCCAGAAGCTTGACTAGCGACTACGAGCAGTACTTC. Amino acids: CARSLTSDYEQYF.